This passage covers 9 T cell receptor beta chains from one sample sequenced in a study of blood T cell repertoires in COVID-19. TCRdb keeps only in-frame clones here, not all; method: immunoSEQ multiplex PCR. The sample carries approximately 180,000 clones, approximately 79% recorded once. Specimen: PBMCs or T cells enriched from blood (not recorded which). Receptor source: a woman aged 55-69 years with acute COVID-19.

The chain uses TRBV3-1 (or the pseudogene TRBV3-2) and TRBJ2-3; TRBD2 is a possible D gene (6 bases). Trimming took 0 bases from V and 0 from J, leaving 16 bases between them. This CDR3 region has 18 residues. Germline CDR1 and CDR2: LGHDT and YNNKEL (reference sequence). The CDR3 region has the DNA TGTGCCAGCAGCCAAGATCGCCCGGCGGGGTATAGCACAGATACGCAGTATTTT. Its protein is CASSQDRPAGYSTDTQYF.

This clone was observed a single time. The chain carries TRBV19 and TRBJ1-5; TRBD1 might be the D (5 bases). Per the germline V gene, CDR1 is LNHDA and CDR2 is SQIVND (reference sequence). V gave up 10 bases and J gave up 7 bases, with 23 bases separating them. This CDR3 spans 15 amino acids. CDR3 sequence (DNA): TGTGCCACCACCCCCTCTACAGGCGGAGTCCAGCCCCAGCATTTT. This sequence encodes CATTPSTGGVQPQHF.

The J gene is TRBJ2-5, the V gene TRBV4-3, with TRBD2 matching over 8 bases. The CDR3 covers 15 residues. V lost 0 bases, J lost 4 bases, and 4 bases stayed unmatched. CDR1 and CDR2 from the germline V gene are LGHNA and YSLEER. CDR3 loop: CASSQDRGGLETQYF. CDR3 coding DNA: TGCGCCAGCAGCCAAGACCGGGGGGGCTTAGAGACCCAGTACTTC.

This clone was recorded only once. The V gene is TRBV7-2, the J gene TRBJ2-3, with 12 nucleotides matching TRBD2. There are 17 residues in the CDR3. Germline CDR1 and CDR2: SGHTA and FQGNSA. The trim removed 1 base at V and 5 bases at J, leaving 7 bases unmatched. In nucleotides, the CDR3 is TGTGCCAGCAGCTTAGGACTAGCGGGAGAAGGGATAGATACGCAGTATTTT. It translates to CASSLGLAGEGIDTQYF.

In this sample, this clone turned up a few times. This chain joins TRBV29-1 and TRBJ1-2; D may be TRBD1 (5 bases). V was pared by 3 bases and J by 6 bases, with 20 bases between. The CDR3 totals 15 residues. Germline lookup yields CDR1 SQVTM and CDR2 ANQGSEA. The CDR3 is CSVEIGTARRDGYTF. The CDR3 DNA follows: TGCAGCGTTGAGATCGGGACGGCTCGGAGGGATGGCTACACCTTC.

The V and J genes are TRBV15 and TRBJ2-7; maybe TRBD1 (5 bases). The germline V gene encodes CDR1 LNHNV and CDR2 YYDKDF (reference sequence). The CDR3 is 14 residues long. Trimming removed 0 bases at V and 5 bases at J, with 11 bases between. The CDR3: CATSRDQGRDEQYF. The CDR3 DNA sequence: TGTGCCACCAGCAGAGACCAGGGTCGAGACGAGCAGTACTTC.

The rearrangement links TRBV30 to TRBJ2-1, with TRBD2 identical over 8 bases. V trimming: 8 bases; J trimming: 4 bases; junction bases outside the gene matches: 16. Per the germline V gene, CDR1 is GTSNPN and CDR2 is SVGIG (reference sequence). This CDR3 is built from 16 residues. The CDR3 here is CARGSGNGFGYNEQFF. The DNA of the CDR3 is TGTGCCCGGGGTAGCGGGAACGGCTTTGGGTACAATGAGCAGTTCTTC. The complete variable domain, with remaining parts taken from reference TRBV30 and TRBJ2-1, reads SQTIHQWPATLVQPVGSPLSLECTVEGTSNPNLYWYRQAAGRGLQLLFYSVGIGQISSEVPQNLSASRPQDRQFILSSKKLLLSDSGFYLCARGSGNGFGYNEQFFGPGTRLTVL.

This clone was picked up one time. V gene TRBV2 combines with J gene TRBJ2-5, with a tentative D call TRBD2 (5 bases). V shed 0 bases and J shed 2 bases, with 10 bases lying between them. The CDR3 length is 15 residues. Germline assignment: CDR1 SNHLY and CDR2 FYNNEI. Here the CDR3 reads CASSEARSGQETQYF. DNA of the CDR3: TGTGCCAGCAGTGAAGCGCGGTCGGGGCAAGAGACCCAGTACTTC.

The chain joins TRBV7-2 to TRBJ2-1; D may be TRBD2 (5 bases). The CDR3 is 15 amino acids. Trimming took off 0 bases at V and 0 bases at J, with 6 bases between the two ends. Germline CDR1 is SGHTA and CDR2 is FQGNSA. In nucleotides, the CDR3 is TGTGCCAGCAGCTTAGCTCGGGGCTCCTACAATGAGCAGTTCTTC. Translation: CASSLARGSYNEQFF.